The present T cell receptor (beta chain) was sequenced within a study of cytomegalovirus exposure and HLA in healthy donors. CDR1 is MNHEY, CDR2 SMNVEV, per germline (reference sequence). J lost 5 bases, V lost 7 bases, and 11 bases had no gene match. CDR3 length: 15 amino acids. With 60 Vbeta and 13 Jbeta primers, the PCR was carried out. Sequenced by immunoSEQ multiplex PCR; TCRdb stores in-frame clones only, minus some. This sample has 150,000 or so clones; 82% occur once, and the top ten carry approximately 1.5%. V and J are TRBV27 and TRBJ2-1, with 7 bases matching TRBD2. This clonotype was sampled from a man aged 25 to 40 in good health and CMV-seropositive. The sequenced sample consisted of PBMCs. CDR3 nucleotides: TGTGCCAGCACCTCGCGACTAGCTCCGAACAATGAGCAGTTCTTC. It translates to CASTSRLAPNNEQFF.